This T cell receptor beta chain was sequenced during a study of blood T cell repertoires in COVID-19. Study summary: Sources were T cells, B-cell-depleted T cells, or PBMCs; the material itself was cDNA or gDNA.

Assay: immunoSEQ multiplex PCR; the TCRdb copy retains only in-frame clones and omits some. The data contain 450,000 or so clones, about 87% of them seen just once; the ten biggest clones take up 0.75% to 0.85%. V lost 4 bases to trimming and J lost 3 bases, with 10 bases between them. Germline V gene sequence: CDR1 SGHAT, CDR2 FQDESV (reference sequence). The CDR3 spans 15 residues. The clonotype comes from a man younger than 35 with COVID-19, enrolled during active disease. Source material: peripheral blood. The chain combines TRBV11-1 with TRBJ2-6, with a tentative D call TRBD1 (5 bases). CDR3: CASSSSRVGANVLTF. CDR3 DNA sequence: TGTGCCAGCAGCTCGTCCAGGGTTGGGGCCAACGTCCTGACTTTC.